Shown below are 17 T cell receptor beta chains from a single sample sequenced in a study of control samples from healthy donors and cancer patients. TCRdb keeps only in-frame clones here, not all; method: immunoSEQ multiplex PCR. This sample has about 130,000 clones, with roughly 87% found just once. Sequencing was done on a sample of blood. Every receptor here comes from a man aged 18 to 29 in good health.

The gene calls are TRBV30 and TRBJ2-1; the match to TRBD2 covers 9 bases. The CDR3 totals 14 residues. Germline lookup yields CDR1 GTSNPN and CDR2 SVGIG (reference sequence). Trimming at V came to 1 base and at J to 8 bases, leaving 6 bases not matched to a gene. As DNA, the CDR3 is TGTGCCTGGAGTGGGACTAGCGCGTTTGATGAGCAGTTCTTC. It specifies CAWSGTSAFDEQFF.

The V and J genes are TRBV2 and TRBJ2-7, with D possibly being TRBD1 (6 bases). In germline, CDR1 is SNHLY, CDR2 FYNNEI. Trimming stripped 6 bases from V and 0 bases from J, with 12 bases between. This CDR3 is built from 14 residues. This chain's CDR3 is CASRKDRNSYEQYF. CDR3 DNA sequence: TGTGCCAGCAGGAAGGACAGAAACTCCTACGAGCAGTACTTC.

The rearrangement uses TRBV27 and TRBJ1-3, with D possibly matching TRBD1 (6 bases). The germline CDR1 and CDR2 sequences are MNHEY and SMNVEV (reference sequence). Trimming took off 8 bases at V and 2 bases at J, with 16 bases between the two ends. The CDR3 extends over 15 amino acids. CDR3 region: CASGPLGTTGNTIYF. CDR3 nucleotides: TGTGCCAGCGGCCCCCTCGGGACAACTGGAAACACCATATATTTT.

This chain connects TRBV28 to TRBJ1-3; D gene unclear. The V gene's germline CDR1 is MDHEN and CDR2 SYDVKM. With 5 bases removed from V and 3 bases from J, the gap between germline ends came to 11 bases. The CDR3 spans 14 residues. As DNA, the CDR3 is TGTGCCAGCAGTGCCCGGGAGGGTGGAAACACCATATATTTT. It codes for CASSAREGGNTIYF.

The CDR3 DNA reads TGCAGTGCTAGTGCGCGGACGGCTAACTATGGCTACACCTTC. It codes for CSASARTANYGYTF. V and J are TRBV20-1 and TRBJ1-2; D not resolved. Trimming stripped 3 bases from V and 0 bases from J, with 11 bases between. The CDR3 runs to 14 residues. The germline CDR1 and CDR2 sequences are DFQATT and SNEGSKA (reference sequence).

The CDR3 reads CASSPLLGDPRNEQFF. DNA for the CDR3: TGTGCCAGCAGCCCACTACTGGGGGATCCGAGGAATGAGCAGTTCTTC. The chain joins TRBV2 to TRBJ2-1; possibly TRBD1 or TRBD2 for D (5 bases each). The V end was cut by 6 bases, the J end by 7 bases, with 22 bases between. The CDR3 totals 16 residues. In germline, CDR1 is SNHLY, CDR2 FYNNEI.

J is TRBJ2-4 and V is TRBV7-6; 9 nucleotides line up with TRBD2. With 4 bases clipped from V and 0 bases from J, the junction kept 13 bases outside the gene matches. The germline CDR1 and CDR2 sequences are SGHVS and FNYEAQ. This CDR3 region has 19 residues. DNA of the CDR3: TGTGCCAGCAGCTCTTCCGGGACTAGCTCCGCGATAGCCAAAAACATTCAGTACTTC. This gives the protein CASSSSGTSSAIAKNIQYF. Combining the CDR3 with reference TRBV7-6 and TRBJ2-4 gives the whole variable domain GAGVSQSPRYKVTKRGQDVALRCDPISGHVSLYWYRQALGQGPEFLTYFNYEAQQDKSGLPNDRFSAERPEGSISTLTIQRTEQRDSAMYRCASSSSGTSSAIAKNIQYFGAGTRLSVL.

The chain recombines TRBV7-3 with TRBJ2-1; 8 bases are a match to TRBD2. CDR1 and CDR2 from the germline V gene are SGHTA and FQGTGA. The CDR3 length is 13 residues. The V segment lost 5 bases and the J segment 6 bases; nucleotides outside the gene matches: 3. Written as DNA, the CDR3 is TGTGCCAGCAGCACTACTAGCGGCAATGAGCAGTTCTTC. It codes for CASSTTSGNEQFF.

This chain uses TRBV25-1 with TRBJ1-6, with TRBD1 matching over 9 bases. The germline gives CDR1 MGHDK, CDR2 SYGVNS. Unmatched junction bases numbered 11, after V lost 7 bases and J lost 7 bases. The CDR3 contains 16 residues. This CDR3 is CASTGTGWNRNSPLHF. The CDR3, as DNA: TGTGCCAGCACAGGGACAGGGTGGAATAGGAATTCACCCCTCCACTTT.

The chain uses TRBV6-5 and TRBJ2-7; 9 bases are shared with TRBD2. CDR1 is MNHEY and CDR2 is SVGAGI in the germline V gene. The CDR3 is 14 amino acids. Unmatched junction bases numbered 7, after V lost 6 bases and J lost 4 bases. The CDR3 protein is CASSLAGLRYEQYF. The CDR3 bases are TGTGCCAGCAGCCTAGCGGGACTTCGTTACGAGCAGTACTTC.

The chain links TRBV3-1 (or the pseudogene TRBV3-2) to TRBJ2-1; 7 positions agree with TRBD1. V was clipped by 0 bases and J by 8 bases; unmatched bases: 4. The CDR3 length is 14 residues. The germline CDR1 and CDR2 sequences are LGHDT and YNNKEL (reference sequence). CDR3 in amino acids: CASSQDRQGDEQFF. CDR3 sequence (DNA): TGTGCCAGCAGCCAAGATAGGCAGGGGGATGAGCAGTTCTTC.

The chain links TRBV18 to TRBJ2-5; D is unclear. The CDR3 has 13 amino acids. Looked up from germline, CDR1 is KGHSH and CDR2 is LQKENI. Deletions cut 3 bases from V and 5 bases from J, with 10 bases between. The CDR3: CASSPLLGETQYF. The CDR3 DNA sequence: TGTGCCAGCTCACCTCTTCTGGGTGAGACCCAGTACTTC.

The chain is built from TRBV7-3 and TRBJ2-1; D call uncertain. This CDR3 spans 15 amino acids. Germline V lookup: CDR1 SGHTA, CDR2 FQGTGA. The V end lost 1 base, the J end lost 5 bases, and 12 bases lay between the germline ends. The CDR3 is CASSLIWTLDNEQFF. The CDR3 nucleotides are TGTGCCAGCAGCTTAATCTGGACGCTCGACAATGAGCAGTTCTTC.

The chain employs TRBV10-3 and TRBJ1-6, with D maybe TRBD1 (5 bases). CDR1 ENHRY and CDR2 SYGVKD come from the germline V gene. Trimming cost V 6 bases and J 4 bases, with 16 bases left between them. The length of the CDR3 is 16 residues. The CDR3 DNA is TGTGCCATCAGAGATAGACAGAGCAATTATAATTCACCCCTCCACTTT. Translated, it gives CAIRDRQSNYNSPLHF.

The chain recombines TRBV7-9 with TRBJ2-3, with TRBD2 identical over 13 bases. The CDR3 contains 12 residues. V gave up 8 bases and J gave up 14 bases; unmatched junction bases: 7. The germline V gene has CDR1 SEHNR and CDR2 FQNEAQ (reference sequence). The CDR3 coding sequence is TGTGCCAGCGGGACTAGCGGGGAGGGTCGGTATTTT. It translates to CASGTSGEGRYF.

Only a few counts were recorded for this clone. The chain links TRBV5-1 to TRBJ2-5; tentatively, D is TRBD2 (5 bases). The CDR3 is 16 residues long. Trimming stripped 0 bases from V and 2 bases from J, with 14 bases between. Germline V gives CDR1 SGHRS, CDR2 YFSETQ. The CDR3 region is CASSLGYPAAQETQYF. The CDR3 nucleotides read TGCGCCAGCAGCTTGGGGTACCCAGCGGCACAAGAGACCCAGTACTTC.

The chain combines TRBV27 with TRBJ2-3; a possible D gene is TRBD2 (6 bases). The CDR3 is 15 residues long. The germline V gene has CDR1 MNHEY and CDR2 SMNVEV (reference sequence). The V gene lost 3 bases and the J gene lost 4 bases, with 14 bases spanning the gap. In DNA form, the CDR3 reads TGTGCCAGCAGTTTCCGGGAGATGGGGGCAGATACGCAGTATTTT. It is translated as CASSFREMGADTQYF.